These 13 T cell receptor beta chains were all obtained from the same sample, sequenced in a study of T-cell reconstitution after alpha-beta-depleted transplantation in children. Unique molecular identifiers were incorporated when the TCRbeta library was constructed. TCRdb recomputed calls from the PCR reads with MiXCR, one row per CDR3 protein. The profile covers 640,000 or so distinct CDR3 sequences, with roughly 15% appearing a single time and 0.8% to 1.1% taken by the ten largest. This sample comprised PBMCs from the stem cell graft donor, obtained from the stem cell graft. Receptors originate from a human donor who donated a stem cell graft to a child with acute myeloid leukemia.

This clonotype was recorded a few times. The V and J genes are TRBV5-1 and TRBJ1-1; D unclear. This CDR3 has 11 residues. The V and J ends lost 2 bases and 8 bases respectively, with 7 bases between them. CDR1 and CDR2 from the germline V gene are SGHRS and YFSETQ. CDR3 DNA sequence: TGCGCCAGCAGCTTCCATCCCGAAGCTTTCTTT. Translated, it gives CASSFHPEAFF.

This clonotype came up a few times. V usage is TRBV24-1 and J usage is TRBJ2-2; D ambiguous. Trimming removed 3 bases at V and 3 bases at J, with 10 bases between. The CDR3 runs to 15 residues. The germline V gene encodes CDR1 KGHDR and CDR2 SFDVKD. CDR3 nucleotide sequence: TGTGCCACCAGTGATAAGGAGAGCTACACCGGGGAGCTGTTTTTT. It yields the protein CATSDKESYTGELFF.

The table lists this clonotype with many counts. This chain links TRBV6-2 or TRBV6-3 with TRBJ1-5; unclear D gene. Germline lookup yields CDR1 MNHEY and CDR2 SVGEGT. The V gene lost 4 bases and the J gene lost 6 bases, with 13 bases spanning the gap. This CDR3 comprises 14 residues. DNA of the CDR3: TGTGCCAGCAGTTTATCCAACCTCGGTCAGCCCCAGCATTTT. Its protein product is CASSLSNLGQPQHF.

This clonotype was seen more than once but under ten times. The chain's CDR3 is CASTPDGANYGYTF. The CDR3 DNA sequence: TGTGCCAGCACCCCGGACGGAGCTAACTATGGCTACACCTTC. This chain joins TRBV7-2 and TRBJ1-2; D not resolved. CDR1 SGHTA and CDR2 FQGNSA come from the germline V gene. The CDR3 consists of 14 residues. Deletions cut 7 bases from V and 0 bases from J, with 12 bases between.

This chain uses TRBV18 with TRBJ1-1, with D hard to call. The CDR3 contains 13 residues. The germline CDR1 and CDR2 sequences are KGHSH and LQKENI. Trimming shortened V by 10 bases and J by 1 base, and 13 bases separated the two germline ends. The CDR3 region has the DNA TGTGCCACTGTAATGGACGGGAACACTGAAGCTTTCTTT. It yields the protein CATVMDGNTEAFF.

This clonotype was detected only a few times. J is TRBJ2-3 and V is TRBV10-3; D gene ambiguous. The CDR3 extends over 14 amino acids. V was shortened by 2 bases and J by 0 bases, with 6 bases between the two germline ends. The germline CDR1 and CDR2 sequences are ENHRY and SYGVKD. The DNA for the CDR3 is TGTGCCATCAGTGAGCTGGCTAGCACAGATACGCAGTATTTT. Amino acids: CAISELASTDTQYF.

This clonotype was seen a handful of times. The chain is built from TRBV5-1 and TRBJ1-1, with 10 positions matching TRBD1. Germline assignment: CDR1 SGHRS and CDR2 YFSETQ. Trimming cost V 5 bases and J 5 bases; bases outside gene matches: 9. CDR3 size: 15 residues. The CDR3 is CASRDDRGLYTEAFF. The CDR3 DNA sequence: TGCGCCAGCAGGGACGACAGGGGGCTTTATACTGAAGCTTTCTTT.

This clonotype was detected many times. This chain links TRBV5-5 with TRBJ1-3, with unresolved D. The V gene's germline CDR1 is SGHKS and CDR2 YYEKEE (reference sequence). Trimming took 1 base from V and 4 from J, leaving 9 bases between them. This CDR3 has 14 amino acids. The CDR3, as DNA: TGTGCCAGCAGCTTGCGGGGTGCAGGAAACACCATATATTTT. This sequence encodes CASSLRGAGNTIYF.

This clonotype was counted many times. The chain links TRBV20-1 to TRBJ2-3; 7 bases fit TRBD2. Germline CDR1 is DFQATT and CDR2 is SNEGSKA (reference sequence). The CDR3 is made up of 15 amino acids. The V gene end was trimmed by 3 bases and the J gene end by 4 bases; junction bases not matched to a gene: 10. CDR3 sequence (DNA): TGCAGTGCTAGGGCGGCTAGCGGAAATCCAGATACGCAGTATTTT. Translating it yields CSARAASGNPDTQYF.

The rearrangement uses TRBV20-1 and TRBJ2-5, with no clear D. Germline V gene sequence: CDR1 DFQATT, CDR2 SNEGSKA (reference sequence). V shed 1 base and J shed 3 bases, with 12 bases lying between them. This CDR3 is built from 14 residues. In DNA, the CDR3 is TGCAGTGCTAGAGCCCCCGGCAGAGAAGAGACCCAGTACTTC. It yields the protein CSARAPGREETQYF.

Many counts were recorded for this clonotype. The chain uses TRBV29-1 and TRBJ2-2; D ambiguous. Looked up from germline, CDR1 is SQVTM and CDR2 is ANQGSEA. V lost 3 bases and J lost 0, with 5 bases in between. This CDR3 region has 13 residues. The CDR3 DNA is TGCAGCGTTGACAGGTCGAACACCGGGGAGCTGTTTTTT. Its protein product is CSVDRSNTGELFF.

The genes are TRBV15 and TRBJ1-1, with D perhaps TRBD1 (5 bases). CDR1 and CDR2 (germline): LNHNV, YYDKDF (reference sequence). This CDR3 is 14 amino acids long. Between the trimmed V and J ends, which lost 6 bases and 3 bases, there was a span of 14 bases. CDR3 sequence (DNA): TGTGCCACCAGAATCGTGGTGGGGGACACTGAAGCTTTCTTT. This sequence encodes CATRIVVGDTEAFF.

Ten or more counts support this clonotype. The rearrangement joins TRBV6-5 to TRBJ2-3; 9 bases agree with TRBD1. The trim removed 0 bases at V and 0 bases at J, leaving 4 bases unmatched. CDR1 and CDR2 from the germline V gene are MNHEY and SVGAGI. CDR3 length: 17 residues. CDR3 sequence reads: CASSYSRDRASTDTQYF. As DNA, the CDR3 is TGTGCCAGCAGTTACTCCCGGGACAGGGCTAGCACAGATACGCAGTATTTT.